Below, 16 T cell receptor beta chains from the same sample are listed, as sequenced in a study of CD8 T cells in Susac syndrome. Roughly 0.45 to 1 ug RNA was reverse transcribed with random hexamers. Using its own MiXCR run on the immunoSEQ multiplex PCR reads, TCRdb lists one record per CDR3 protein. The sample includes under 200,000 distinct CDR3 sequences, roughly nine tenths of them seen just once. Input material: CD4+ T cells from PBMCs. The source is a human donor in good health.

V usage is TRBV18 and J usage is TRBJ2-7, with D possibly TRBD2 on 5 matching bases. The V end lost 6 bases, the J end lost 2 bases, and 17 bases lay between the germline ends. The CDR3 covers 15 residues. Germline V gene lookup returns CDR1 KGHSH and CDR2 LQKENI. This chain's CDR3 is CASSLAGEGPYEQYF. The CDR3 nucleotides are TGTGCCAGCTCCCTAGCCGGAGAGGGTCCCTACGAGCAGTACTTC.

The chain joins TRBV28 to TRBJ2-1, with TRBD1 matching over 7 bases. The CDR3 sequence is 16 residues long. With V trimmed by 5 bases and J by 12 bases, 19 bases remained unmatched. CDR1 is MDHEN and CDR2 is SYDVKM in the germline V gene. CDR3 bases: TGTGCCAGCAGTCCCGGGGACCCACAGGGGTTATTAGGGCAGTTCTTC. Translation: CASSPGDPQGLLGQFF.

This sequence joins TRBV4-1 and TRBJ1-2, with D possibly matching TRBD1 (5 bases). The V end lost 0 bases, the J end lost 5 bases, and 13 bases lay between the germline ends. Germline V gene sequence: CDR1 MGHRA, CDR2 YSYEKL. There are 15 residues in the CDR3. CDR3 amino acids: CASSQEAAGFYGYTF. The CDR3 nucleotides are TGCGCCAGCAGCCAAGAAGCCGCAGGGTTTTATGGCTACACCTTC.

CDR3 sequence reads: CASSLRPEVTYEQYF. The DNA of the CDR3 is TGTGCCAGCAGTTTAAGGCCAGAGGTTACCTACGAGCAGTACTTC. The gene calls are TRBV28 and TRBJ2-7, with D unclear. V lost 2 bases, J lost 2 bases, and 13 bases lay in between. Germline V gene data show CDR1 as MDHEN and CDR2 as SYDVKM. CDR3 size: 15 residues.

On this clonotype itself: One junction end does not reproduce the germline sequence, and a read error may be involved. The chain carries TRBV7-7 and TRBJ2-1, with 10 bases fitting TRBD1. Germline values: CDR1 SSHAT, CDR2 FNYEAQ (reference sequence). CDR3 size: 15 residues. In nucleotides, the CDR3 is TGTGCTAGCAGCTTAGGACAGGGGGCCTACAATGAGCAGTTCTTC. Its translation is CASSLGQGAYNEQFF.

V and J are TRBV19 and TRBJ2-1; TRBD1 matches 10 bases. V was pared by 7 bases and J by 8 bases, with 11 bases of the junction left unmatched. This CDR3 has 15 residues. CDR1 and CDR2 (germline): LNHDA, SQIVND (reference sequence). CDR3 sequence (DNA): TGTGCCAGTACATACCGGGACAGGGGTTGGGATGAGCAGTTCTTC. Translating gives CASTYRDRGWDEQFF.

V usage is TRBV12-3 or TRBV12-4 and J usage is TRBJ1-5; 8 bases line up with TRBD1. The CDR3 runs 13 residues. V trimming: 8 bases; J trimming: 4 bases; junction bases outside the gene matches: 4. The CDR3 bases are TGTGCCAGCGGACAGGGATCGAATCAGCCCCAGCATTTT. It yields the protein CASGQGSNQPQHF.

This rearrangement joins TRBV6-2 or TRBV6-3 to TRBJ2-5; no clear D. The CDR3 extends over 13 amino acids. V was pared by 2 bases and J by 5 bases, with 9 bases between. Per the germline V gene, CDR1 is MNHEY and CDR2 is SVGEGT. DNA of the CDR3: TGTGCCAGCAGTTACCGTTGGAAGGAGACCCAGTACTTC. Translated, it gives CASSYRWKETQYF.

This clonotype was picked up a small number of times. The chain has TRBV18 and TRBJ2-7, with D unclear. The CDR3 sequence is 11 residues long. V was trimmed by 3 bases and J by 3 bases, leaving 3 bases between them. The germline V gene has CDR1 KGHSH and CDR2 LQKENI. CDR3 amino acids: CASSPGYEQYF. The CDR3 coding sequence is TGTGCCAGCTCACCGGGCTACGAGCAGTACTTC.

This clonotype has a single count. The chain carries TRBV6-2 or TRBV6-3 and TRBJ2-2, with D unclear. With 6 bases removed from V and 4 bases from J, the gap between germline ends came to 9 bases. Germline lookup yields CDR1 MNHEY and CDR2 SVGEGT. The CDR3 covers 13 residues. The CDR3 region has the DNA TGTGCCAGCAGGAACACGGCCACCGGGGAGCTGTTTTTT. Encoded protein: CASRNTATGELFF.

The chain joins TRBV4-2 to TRBJ2-3; D possibly corresponds to TRBD2 (5 bases). Trimming shortened V by 0 bases and J by 5 bases, and 12 bases separated the two germline ends. The length of the CDR3 is 15 residues. Germline V gives CDR1 LGHNA, CDR2 YNFKEQ. DNA of the CDR3: TGTGCCAGCAGCCAAGATTTGAGGGTCGGAGATACGCAGTATTTT. Protein product: CASSQDLRVGDTQYF.

This clonotype has a single count. This sequence joins TRBV19 and TRBJ2-7, with D unresolved. This CDR3 contains 14 residues. Between the trimmed V and J ends, which lost 6 bases and 2 bases, there was a span of 14 bases. CDR1 and CDR2 (germline): LNHDA, SQIVND (reference sequence). CDR3 DNA: TGTGCCAGTAGGGACCCTGGACGGCCCTACGAGCAGTACTTC. Amino acids: CASRDPGRPYEQYF.

The chain combines TRBV2 with TRBJ1-6; unclear D gene. Germline CDR1 and CDR2: SNHLY and FYNNEI. This CDR3 is 14 amino acids long. V was clipped by 6 bases and J by 5 bases, with 11 bases between them. CDR3 region: CASSEWVDNSPLHF. For the CDR3, the DNA is TGTGCCAGCAGCGAGTGGGTGGATAATTCACCCCTCCACTTT.

The V gene is TRBV20-1, the J gene TRBJ1-2, with TRBD1 matching 8 bases. The CDR3 length is 15 residues. V gave up 0 bases and J gave up 5 bases; unmatched junction bases: 8. Germline loops: CDR1 DFQATT, CDR2 SNEGSKA (reference sequence). CDR3 loop: CSARDQGAYRYGYTF. Here the CDR3 DNA reads TGCAGTGCTAGAGACCAGGGGGCTTATAGGTATGGCTACACCTTC.

The V gene is TRBV15, the J gene TRBJ2-2, with TRBD1 identical over 7 bases. The germline gives CDR1 LNHNV, CDR2 YYDKDF (reference sequence). With 7 bases clipped from V and 2 bases from J, the junction kept 4 bases outside the gene matches. This CDR3 spans 14 amino acids. This CDR3 reads CATTTGDNTGELFF. The CDR3 nucleotides read TGTGCCACCACCACAGGGGATAACACCGGGGAGCTGTTTTTT.

V is TRBV5-8 and J is TRBJ1-2; weak D call: TRBD1 (6 bases). This CDR3 spans 13 amino acids. The V gene lost 1 base and the J gene lost 5 bases, with 9 bases spanning the gap. Germline V lookup: CDR1 SGHTS, CDR2 YDEGEE. The CDR3 DNA is TGTGCCAGCAGCTTGTACAGGGAATATGGCTACACCTTC. Amino acids: CASSLYREYGYTF.